This is a list of T cell receptor beta chains from one sample in a study of type 1 regulatory T cells. Their recognized antigens are unknown. TCRdb redid the calling of the reads with MiXCR, one entry per CDR3 protein. The profile shows about 74,000 distinct CDR3 sequences, around 63% of them singletons. The sample taken for sequencing was cultured T cells, either the whole culture or a sorted T cell fraction (not recorded which). These receptors came from a human donor in good health. Both conserved end residues are part of each CDR3. A D gene is named only where the DNA matches it firmly. Rows may omit the clone size; those that give it use once, few, many or a size class.

d_gene	j_gene	v_gene	abundance	CDR3aa	CDR3nt
TRBD2	TRBJ2-5	TRBV20-1	few	CSATTSGALQETQYF	TGCAGTGCTACGACTAGCGGAGCCCTCCAAGAGACCCAGTACTTC
.	TRBJ2-4	TRBV19	.	CATKARGAVDIQYF	TGTGCCACCAAAGCACGGGGGGCTGTTGACATTCAGTACTTC
TRBD1	TRBJ2-7	TRBV13	.	CASSIWGRTGSYEQYF	TGTGCCAGCAGCATCTGGGGGAGGACAGGGTCCTACGAGCAGTACTTC
.	TRBJ1-3	TRBV7-2	.	CASTRGGENSGNTIYF	TGTGCCAGCACCCGCGGAGGGGAGAACTCTGGAAACACCATATATTTT
TRBD1	TRBJ2-1	TRBV9	.	CASSVMSFDRGLSSYNEQFF	TGTGCCAGCAGCGTAATGAGTTTTGACAGGGGGCTTTCCTCCTACAATGAGCAGTTCTTC
.	TRBJ2-6	TRBV18	.	CASSPIGQFGVSGANVLTF	TGTGCCAGCTCACCAATTGGGCAATTCGGAGTCTCTGGGGCCAACGTCCTGACTTTC
.	TRBJ2-7	TRBV12-3/TRBV12-4	many	CASSFRQGNYEQYF	TGTGCCAGCAGTTTTCGGCAGGGGAACTACGAGCAGTACTTC
.	TRBJ2-1	TRBV7-9	.	CASSLTLGEQFF	TGTGCCAGCAGCCTTACTCTGGGGGAGCAGTTCTTC
TRBD1	TRBJ2-7	TRBV3-1	few	CASSQGQGHEQYF	TGTGCCAGCAGCCAAGGACAGGGCCACGAGCAGTACTTC
TRBD2	TRBJ2-7	TRBV5-4	few	CASSLVTSGSYEQYF	TGTGCCAGCAGCTTGGTGACTAGCGGTTCCTACGAGCAGTACTTC
.	TRBJ1-1	TRBV18	.	CASSRGSVRTEAFF	TGTGCCAGCTCCCGGGGGTCGGTGAGGACTGAAGCTTTCTTT
TRBD2	TRBJ2-3	TRBV29-1	few	CSVEPLAGTDTQYF	TGCAGCGTTGAACCACTAGCGGGCACAGATACGCAGTATTTT
.	TRBJ2-7	TRBV3-1	.	CASSQAFISEQYF	TGTGCCAGCAGCCAAGCTTTCATCAGCGAGCAGTACTTC
TRBD1	TRBJ1-4	TRBV5-1	.	CASSLQGQKNEKLFF	TGCGCCAGCAGCTTGCAGGGACAGAAAAATGAAAAACTGTTTTTT
.	TRBJ1-2	TRBV28	.	CASTTGREYGYTF	TGTGCCAGCACTACGGGACGGGAGTATGGCTACACCTTC
TRBD2	TRBJ2-7	TRBV10-3	.	CAISERASGGYEQYF	TGTGCCATCAGCGAGAGGGCTAGCGGAGGCTACGAGCAGTACTTC
.	TRBJ2-7	TRBV6-1	.	CASRRDSSYEQYF	TGTGCCAGCAGGCGGGACAGCTCCTACGAGCAGTACTTC
.	TRBJ1-4	TRBV4-3	.	CASSQDSTVNEKLFF	TGCGCCAGCAGCCAAGATTCGACAGTAAATGAAAAACTGTTTTTT
TRBD2	TRBJ2-4	TRBV12-3/TRBV12-4	few	CASSLGGRASKNIQYF	TGTGCCAGCAGTTTAGGCGGGAGGGCCTCCAAAAACATTCAGTACTTC
.	TRBJ2-3	TRBV10-3	few	CAISELRDSSTDTQYF	TGTGCCATCAGTGAGCTGCGGGATTCTAGCACAGATACGCAGTATTTT
.	TRBJ2-1	TRBV20-1	.	CSARRGGEQFF	TGCAGTGCTCGGAGGGGAGGTGAGCAGTTCTTC
TRBD2	TRBJ2-7	TRBV4-3	once	CASSQDSSGRASEQYF	TGCGCCAGCAGCCAAGATTCCAGCGGGAGGGCCTCCGAGCAGTACTTC
.	TRBJ2-3	TRBV7-2	once	CASSSDSDTQYF	TGTGCCAGCAGCTCGGACTCAGATACGCAGTATTTT
.	TRBJ2-4	TRBV29-1	.	CSASQRGDPGHTKNIQYF	TGCAGCGCGTCACAAAGGGGCGACCCTGGACACACCAAAAACATTCAGTACTTC
TRBD2	TRBJ2-5	TRBV12-3/TRBV12-4	once	CASRRASGPQETQYF	TGTGCCAGCCGTCGGGCTAGCGGGCCCCAAGAGACCCAGTACTTC
.	TRBJ1-1	TRBV5-1	.	CASSLSQYSSEAFF	TGCGCCAGCAGCCTGTCACAGTATTCGTCTGAAGCTTTCTTT
TRBD2	TRBJ2-3	TRBV4-2	.	CASSQDLMGLAGTDTQYF	TGTGCCAGCAGCCAAGACCTTATGGGTCTAGCGGGTACAGATACGCAGTATTTT
.	TRBJ1-1	TRBV7-2	few	CASLGGTANTEAFF	TGTGCCAGCCTTGGCGGCACTGCGAACACTGAAGCTTTCTTT
.	TRBJ2-1	TRBV19	.	CASSAGGGGSYNEQFF	TGTGCCAGTAGCGCCGGAGGGGGAGGATCCTACAATGAGCAGTTCTTC
TRBD2	TRBJ2-2	TRBV10-2	.	CASSVRLAGGTGELFF	TGCGCCAGCAGTGTCCGACTAGCGGGGGGCACCGGGGAGCTGTTTTTT
.	TRBJ2-3	TRBV12-3/TRBV12-4	.	CASSIDTQYF	TGTGCCAGCAGCATTGATACGCAGTATTTT
.	TRBJ1-4	TRBV2	.	CASMESRGRSEKLFF	TGTGCCAGCATGGAGAGTAGGGGTAGGAGTGAAAAACTGTTTTTT
.	TRBJ1-1	TRBV7-9	many	CASSLTNLNTEAFF	TGTGCCAGCAGCTTAACCAACCTGAACACTGAAGCTTTCTTT
.	TRBJ2-3	TRBV20-1	.	CSADNGDPTDTQYF	TGCAGTGCTGACAATGGGGATCCCACAGATACGCAGTATTTT
TRBD2	TRBJ2-1	TRBV4-1	.	CASRDTSGRAEEPNEQFF	TGCGCCAGCAGAGATACTAGCGGGAGGGCCGAAGAGCCGAATGAGCAGTTCTTC
TRBD1	TRBJ2-5	TRBV29-1	.	CSVSDRGGETQYF	TGCAGCGTTTCGGACAGGGGGGGAGAGACCCAGTACTTC
TRBD1	TRBJ2-5	TRBV6-6	.	CASSYADRDVTQYF	TGTGCCAGCAGTTACGCGGACAGGGATGTGACCCAGTACTTC
.	TRBJ1-2	TRBV3-1	.	CASSYTSGYTF	TGTGCCAGCAGCTACACATCTGGCTACACCTTC
.	TRBJ2-7	TRBV3-1	.	CASSQDLGGVREQYF	TGTGCCAGCAGCCAAGATCTTGGAGGTGTGAGAGAGCAGTACTTC
.	TRBJ1-6	TRBV20-1	.	CSATITEGSPLHF	TGCAGTGCAACCATCACGGAGGGGTCACCCCTCCACTTT
.	TRBJ2-1	TRBV5-1	.	CASSLVGSGGEQFF	TGCGCCAGCAGCTTGGTCGGGAGCGGCGGTGAGCAGTTCTTC